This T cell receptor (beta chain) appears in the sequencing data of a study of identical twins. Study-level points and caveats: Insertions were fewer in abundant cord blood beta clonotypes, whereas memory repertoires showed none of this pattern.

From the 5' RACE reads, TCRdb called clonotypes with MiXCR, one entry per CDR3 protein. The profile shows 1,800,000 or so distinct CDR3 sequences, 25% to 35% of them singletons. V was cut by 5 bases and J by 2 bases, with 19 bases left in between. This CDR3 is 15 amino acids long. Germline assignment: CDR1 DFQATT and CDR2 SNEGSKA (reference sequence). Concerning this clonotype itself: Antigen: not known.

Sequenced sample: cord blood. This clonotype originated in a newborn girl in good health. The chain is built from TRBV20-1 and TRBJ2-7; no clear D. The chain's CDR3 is CSAVGLVHSAYEQYF. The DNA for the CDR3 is TGCAGTGCTGTAGGCCTAGTTCACTCAGCCTACGAGCAGTACTTC.